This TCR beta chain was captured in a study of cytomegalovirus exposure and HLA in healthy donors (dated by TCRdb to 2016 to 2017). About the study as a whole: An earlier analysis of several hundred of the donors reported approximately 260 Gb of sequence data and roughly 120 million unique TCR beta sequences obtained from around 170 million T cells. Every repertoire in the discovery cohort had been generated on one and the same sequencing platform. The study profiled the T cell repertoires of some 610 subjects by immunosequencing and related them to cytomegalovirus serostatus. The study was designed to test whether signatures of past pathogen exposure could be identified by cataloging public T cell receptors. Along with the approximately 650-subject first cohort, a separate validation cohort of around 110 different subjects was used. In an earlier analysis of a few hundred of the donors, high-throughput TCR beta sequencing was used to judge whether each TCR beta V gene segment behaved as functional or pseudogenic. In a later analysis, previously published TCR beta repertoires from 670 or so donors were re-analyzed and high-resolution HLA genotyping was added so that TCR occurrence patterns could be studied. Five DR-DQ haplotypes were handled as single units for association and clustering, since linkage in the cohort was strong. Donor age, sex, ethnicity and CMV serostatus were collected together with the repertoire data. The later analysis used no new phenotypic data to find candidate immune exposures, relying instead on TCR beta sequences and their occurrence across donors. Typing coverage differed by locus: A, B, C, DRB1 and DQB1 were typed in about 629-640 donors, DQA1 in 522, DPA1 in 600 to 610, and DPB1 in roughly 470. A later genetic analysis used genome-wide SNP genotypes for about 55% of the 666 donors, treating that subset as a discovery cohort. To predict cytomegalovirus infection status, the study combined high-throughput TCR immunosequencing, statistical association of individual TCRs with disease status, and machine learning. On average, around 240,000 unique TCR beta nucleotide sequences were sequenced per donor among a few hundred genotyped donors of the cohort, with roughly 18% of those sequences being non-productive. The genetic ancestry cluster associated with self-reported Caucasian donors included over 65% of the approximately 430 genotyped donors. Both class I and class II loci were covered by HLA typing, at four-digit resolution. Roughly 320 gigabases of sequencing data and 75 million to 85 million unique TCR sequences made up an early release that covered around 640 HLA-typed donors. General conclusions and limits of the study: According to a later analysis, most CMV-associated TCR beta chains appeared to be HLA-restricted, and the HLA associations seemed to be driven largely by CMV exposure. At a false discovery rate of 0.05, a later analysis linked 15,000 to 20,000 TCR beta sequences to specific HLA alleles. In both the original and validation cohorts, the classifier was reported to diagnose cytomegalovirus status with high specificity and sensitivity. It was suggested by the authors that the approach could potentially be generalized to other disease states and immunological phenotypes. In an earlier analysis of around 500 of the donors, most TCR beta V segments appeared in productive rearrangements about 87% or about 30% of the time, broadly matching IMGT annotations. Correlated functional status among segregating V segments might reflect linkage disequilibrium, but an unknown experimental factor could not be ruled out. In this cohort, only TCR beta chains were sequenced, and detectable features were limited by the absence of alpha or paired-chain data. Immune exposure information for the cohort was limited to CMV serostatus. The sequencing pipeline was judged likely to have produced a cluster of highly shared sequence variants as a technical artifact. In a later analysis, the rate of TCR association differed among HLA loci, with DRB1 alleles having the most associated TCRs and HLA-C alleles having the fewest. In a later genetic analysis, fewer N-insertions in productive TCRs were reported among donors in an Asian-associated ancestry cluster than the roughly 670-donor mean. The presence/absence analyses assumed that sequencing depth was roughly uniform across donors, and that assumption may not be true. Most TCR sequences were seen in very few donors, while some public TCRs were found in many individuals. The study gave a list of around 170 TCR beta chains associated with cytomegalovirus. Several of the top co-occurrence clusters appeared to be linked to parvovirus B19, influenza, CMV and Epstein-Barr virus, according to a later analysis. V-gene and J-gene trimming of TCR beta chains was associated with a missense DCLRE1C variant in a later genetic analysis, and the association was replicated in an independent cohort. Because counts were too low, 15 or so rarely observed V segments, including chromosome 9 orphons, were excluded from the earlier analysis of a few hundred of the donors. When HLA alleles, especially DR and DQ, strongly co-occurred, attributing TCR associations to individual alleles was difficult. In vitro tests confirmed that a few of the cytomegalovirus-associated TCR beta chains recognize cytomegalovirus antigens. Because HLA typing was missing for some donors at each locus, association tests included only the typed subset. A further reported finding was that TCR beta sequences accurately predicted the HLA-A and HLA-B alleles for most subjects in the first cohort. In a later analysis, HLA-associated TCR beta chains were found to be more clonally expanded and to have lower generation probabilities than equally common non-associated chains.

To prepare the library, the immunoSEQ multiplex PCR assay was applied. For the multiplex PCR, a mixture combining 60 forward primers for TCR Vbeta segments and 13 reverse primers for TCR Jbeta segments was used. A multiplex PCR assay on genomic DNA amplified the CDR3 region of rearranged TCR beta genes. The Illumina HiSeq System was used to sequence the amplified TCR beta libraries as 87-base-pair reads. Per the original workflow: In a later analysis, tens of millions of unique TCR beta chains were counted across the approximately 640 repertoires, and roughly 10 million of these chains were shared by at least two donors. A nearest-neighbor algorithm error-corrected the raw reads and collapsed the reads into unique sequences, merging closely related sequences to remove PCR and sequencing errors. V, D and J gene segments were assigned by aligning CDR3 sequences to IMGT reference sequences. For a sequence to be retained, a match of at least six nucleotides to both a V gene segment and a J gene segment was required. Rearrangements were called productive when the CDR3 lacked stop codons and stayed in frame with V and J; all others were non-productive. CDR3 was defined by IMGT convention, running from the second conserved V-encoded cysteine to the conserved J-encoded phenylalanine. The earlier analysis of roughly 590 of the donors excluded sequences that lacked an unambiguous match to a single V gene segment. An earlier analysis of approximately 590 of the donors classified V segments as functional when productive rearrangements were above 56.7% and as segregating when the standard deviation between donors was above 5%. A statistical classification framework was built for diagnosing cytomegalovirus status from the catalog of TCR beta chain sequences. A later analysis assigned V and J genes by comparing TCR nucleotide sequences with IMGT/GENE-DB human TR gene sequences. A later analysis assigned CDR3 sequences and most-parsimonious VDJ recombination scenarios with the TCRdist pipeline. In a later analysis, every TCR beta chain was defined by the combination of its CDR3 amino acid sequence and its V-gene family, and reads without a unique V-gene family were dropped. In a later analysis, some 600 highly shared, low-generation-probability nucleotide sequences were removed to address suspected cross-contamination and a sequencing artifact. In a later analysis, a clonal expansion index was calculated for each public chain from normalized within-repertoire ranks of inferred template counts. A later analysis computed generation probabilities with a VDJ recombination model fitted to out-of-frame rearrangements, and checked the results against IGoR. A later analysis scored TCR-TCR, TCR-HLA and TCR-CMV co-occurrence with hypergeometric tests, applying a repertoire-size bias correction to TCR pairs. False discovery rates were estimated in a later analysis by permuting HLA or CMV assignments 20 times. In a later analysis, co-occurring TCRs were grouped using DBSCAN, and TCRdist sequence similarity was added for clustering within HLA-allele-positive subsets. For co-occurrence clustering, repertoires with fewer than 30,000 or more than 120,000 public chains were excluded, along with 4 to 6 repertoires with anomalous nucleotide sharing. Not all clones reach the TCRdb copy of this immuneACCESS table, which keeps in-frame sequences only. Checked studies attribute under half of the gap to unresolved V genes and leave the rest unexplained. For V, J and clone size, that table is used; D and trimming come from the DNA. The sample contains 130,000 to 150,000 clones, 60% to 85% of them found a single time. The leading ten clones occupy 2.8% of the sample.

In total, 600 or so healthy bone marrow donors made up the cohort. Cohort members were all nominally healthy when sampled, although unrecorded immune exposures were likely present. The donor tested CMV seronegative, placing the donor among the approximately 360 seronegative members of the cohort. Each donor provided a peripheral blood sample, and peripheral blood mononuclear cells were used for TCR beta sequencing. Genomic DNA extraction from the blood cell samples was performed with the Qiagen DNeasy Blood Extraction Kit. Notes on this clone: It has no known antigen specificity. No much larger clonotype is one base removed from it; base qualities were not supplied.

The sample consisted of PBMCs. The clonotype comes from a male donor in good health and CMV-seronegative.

The DNA is as follows: TGTGCCAGCAGCTTAGTTGGGACAGCGAACACTGAAGCTTTCTTT. It specifies CASSLVGTANTEAFF. Recombination joined TRBV13 with TRBJ1-1, and TRBD1 aligns with 7 junction nucleotides. From a lookup of the germline V gene (reference sequence), CDR1 and CDR2 are PRHDT and FYEKMQ. Counted from cysteine to phenylalanine, this CDR3 has 15 amino acids. Of the read, only the CDR3 DNA is kept; its 45 bases are in frame from base 1. V and J are trimmed by 1 base and 1 base, and the gene matches miss 3 bases of the junction.